This entry lists 17 T cell receptor beta chains sequenced from one sample in a study of blood T cell repertoires in COVID-19. Clones were sequenced by immunoSEQ multiplex PCR, and TCRdb holds only the in-frame ones, with some missing. The sample records 130,000 or so clones, roughly 90% being singletons. What was sequenced was peripheral blood. The receptor source for this set is a man aged 35-49 years with acute or convalescent COVID-19.

This CDR3 is CASSLGGPSSGNTIYF. The CDR3 nucleotides are TGTGCCAGCAGCTTGGGCGGCCCGAGCTCTGGAAACACCATATATTTT. The rearrangement uses TRBV5-4 and TRBJ1-3; no firm D call. The CDR3 spans 16 residues. Germline-derived CDR1 and CDR2 are SGHNT and YYREEE (reference sequence). Trimming shortened V by 0 bases and J by 0 bases, and 10 bases separated the two germline ends.

The chain uses TRBV11-2 and TRBJ2-1; 12 bases line up with TRBD2. CDR1 and CDR2 from the germline V gene are SGHAT and FQNNGV. V lost 1 base to trimming and J lost 8 bases; unmatched junction nucleotides: 6. The CDR3 runs 16 residues. The CDR3 DNA follows: TGTGCCAGCAGCTTAGGGCTAGCGGGGGGGCATGATGAGCAGTTCTTC. Protein sequence: CASSLGLAGGHDEQFF. Complete variable domain (other parts from reference TRBV11-2 and TRBJ2-1): EAGVAQSPRYKIIEKRQSVAFWCNPISGHATLYWYQQILGQGPKLLIQFQNNGVVDDSQLPKDRFSAERLKGVDSTLKIQPAKLEDSAVYLCASSLGLAGGHDEQFFGPGTRLTVL.

The V gene is TRBV19, the J gene TRBJ1-1; the match to TRBD1 covers 12 bases. The germline gives CDR1 LNHDA, CDR2 SQIVND (reference sequence). CDR3 length equals 17 residues. The ends lost 7 bases at V and 1 base at J; junction bases unmatched: 10. The CDR3 sequence: CASTVGQGALGNTEAFF. The CDR3 nucleotides read TGTGCCAGTACTGTGGGACAGGGGGCTCTCGGGAACACTGAAGCTTTCTTT.

V gene TRBV2 combines with J gene TRBJ2-1; TRBD2 aligns across 14 bases. Per germline, CDR1 SNHLY and CDR2 FYNNEI. V was clipped by 4 bases and J by 9 bases; unmatched bases: 5. The CDR3 consists of 15 residues. CDR3 sequence: CASSGTSGGIGEQFF. CDR3 coding DNA: TGTGCCAGCAGTGGGACTAGCGGGGGGATAGGTGAGCAGTTCTTC.

The CDR3 DNA is TGTGCCAGCAGCTTATCGGCCGGGGTAAGGAACACTGAAGCTTTCTTT. It is translated as CASSLSAGVRNTEAFF. J is TRBJ1-1 and V is TRBV7-9; D gene ambiguous. Germline CDR1 SEHNR, CDR2 FQNEAQ (reference sequence). Trimming cost V 2 bases and J 1 base, with 14 bases left between them. This CDR3 contains 16 residues.

V gene TRBV18 combines with J gene TRBJ1-6, with 9 bases aligning to TRBD1. The length of the CDR3 is 12 residues. CDR1 and CDR2 from the germline V gene are KGHSH and LQKENI. Unmatched junction bases numbered 8, after V lost 4 bases and J lost 19 bases. CDR3 residues: CASSRGTGPLHF. The CDR3 DNA is TGTGCCAGCTCACGTGGGACAGGGCCGTTGCACTTT.

The J gene is TRBJ1-2, the V gene TRBV6-6; the match to TRBD1 covers 9 bases. The CDR3 length is 16 residues. V shed 2 bases, J shed 2 bases, and the junction held 6 bases outside the gene matches. CDR1 and CDR2 (germline): MNHNY, SVGAGI (reference sequence). The CDR3 DNA reads as TGTGCCAGCAGTTACGCTAGTACAGGGGGCAACTATGGCTACACCTTC. Amino acids: CASSYASTGGNYGYTF.

This clone has only one observation. The gene calls are TRBV6-5 and TRBJ1-2, with 8 bases fitting TRBD1. The junction had 4 bases not matched to a gene; V was cut back by 6 bases and J by 4 bases. Germline values: CDR1 MNHEY, CDR2 SVGAGI. The CDR3 contains 13 residues. The CDR3: CASRPDRAYGYTF. The CDR3 nucleotides read TGTGCCAGCAGGCCGGACAGGGCCTATGGCTACACCTTC.

The chain has TRBV18 and TRBJ1-5; unclear D gene. CDR1 is KGHSH, CDR2 LQKENI, per germline. This CDR3 contains 15 residues. V gave up 4 bases and J gave up 3 bases, with 13 bases separating them. DNA of the CDR3: TGTGCCAGCTCACTTGCCGGGGAGATCAATCAGCCCCAGCATTTT. It translates to CASSLAGEINQPQHF. Full variable domain (outside the CDR3, taken from reference TRBV18 and TRBJ1-5): NAGVMQNPRHLVRRRGQEARLRCSPMKGHSHVYWYRQLPEEGLKFMVYLQKENIIDESGMPKERFSAEFPKEGPSILRIQQVVRGDSAAYFCASSLAGEINQPQHFGDGTRLSIL.

The chain uses TRBV5-1 and TRBJ1-6; D is possibly TRBD1 (6 bases). The CDR3 contains 15 residues. V dropped 0 bases and J dropped 7 bases, with 11 bases sitting between them. Germline V lookup: CDR1 SGHRS, CDR2 YFSETQ. CDR3 DNA: TGCGCCAGCAGCTTGGTGGGGGCGCAGAATTCACCCCTCCACTTT. This encodes CASSLVGAQNSPLHF. The full variable domain, completed using reference TRBV5-1 and TRBJ1-6, is KAGVTQTPRYLIKTRGQQVTLSCSPISGHRSVSWYQQTPGQGLQFLFEYFSETQRNKGNFPGRFSGRQFSNSRSEMNVSTLELGDSALYLCASSLVGAQNSPLHFGNGTRLTVT.

The chain joins TRBV2 to TRBJ1-4; D is uncertain. The CDR3 extends over 13 amino acids. CDR1 and CDR2 (germline): SNHLY, FYNNEI. With 7 bases removed from V and 6 bases from J, the gap between germline ends came to 12 bases. The CDR3 loop is CASNFERDEKLFF. The CDR3 DNA is TGTGCCAGCAATTTCGAAAGAGATGAAAAACTGTTTTTT.

The genes are TRBV4-1 and TRBJ2-5; D is unresolved. V was clipped by 0 bases and J by 4 bases, with 15 bases between them. CDR1 is MGHRA and CDR2 is YSYEKL in the germline V gene. The CDR3 contains 16 residues. The CDR3 here is CASSQDATTRGETQYF. Written as DNA, the CDR3 is TGCGCCAGCAGCCAAGATGCAACCACGAGAGGAGAGACCCAGTACTTC.

Here the CDR3 reads CASSSTTRVAGGLEQYF. The CDR3 bases are TGTGCCAGCAGCTCGACTACTAGGGTAGCGGGGGGGCTCGAGCAGTACTTC. This chain uses TRBV7-9 with TRBJ2-7; 11 bases line up with TRBD2. CDR3 length: 17 residues. CDR1 SEHNR and CDR2 FQNEAQ come from the germline V gene (reference sequence). With V trimmed by 4 bases and J by 6 bases, 14 bases remained unmatched.

The rearrangement joins TRBV7-6 to TRBJ1-3; D uncertain. The length of the CDR3 is 17 residues. V was shortened by 5 bases and J by 0 bases, with 17 bases between the two germline ends. Germline values: CDR1 SGHVS, CDR2 FNYEAQ. Here the CDR3 DNA reads TGTGCCAGCAGCCCCTTCGAGGCCTTCTTCTCTGGAAACACCATATATTTT. Its protein is CASSPFEAFFSGNTIYF.

This rearrangement joins TRBV19 to TRBJ2-5; TRBD2 matches at 13 bases. There are 17 residues in the CDR3. The J segment lost 5 bases and the V segment lost 5 bases, leaving 11 bases of the junction unmatched. From germline, CDR1 is LNHDA and CDR2 SQIVND (reference sequence). Written as DNA, the CDR3 is TGTGCCAGTAGTCCTAGGACTAGCGGGAGAGGGCTGGAGACCCAGTACTTC. It yields the protein CASSPRTSGRGLETQYF.

The chain links TRBV19 to TRBJ1-2, with D unresolved. Deletions cut 9 bases from V and 4 bases from J, with 3 bases between. The CDR3 runs 9 residues. The germline gives CDR1 LNHDA, CDR2 SQIVND (reference sequence). The CDR3 spells CASLYGYTF. The CDR3 DNA reads TGTGCCAGCCTCTATGGCTACACCTTC.

The J gene is TRBJ2-2, the V gene TRBV7-2; 7 nucleotides agree with TRBD1. V dropped 1 base and J dropped 4; count of bases not matched to a gene: 6. The CDR3 is 16 residues long. Germline CDR1 and CDR2: SGHTA and FQGNSA. CDR3: CASSLETGASTGELFF. As DNA, the CDR3 is TGTGCCAGCAGCTTAGAAACAGGGGCGAGCACCGGGGAGCTGTTTTTT.